The present T cell receptor (beta chain) was sequenced within a study of cytomegalovirus exposure and HLA in healthy donors. Researchers ran the PCR with 60 Vbeta and 13 Jbeta primers. Here immunoSEQ multiplex PCR was the method, and the copy in TCRdb shows in-frame clones only, minus some. The repertoire table contains under 90,000 clones. Study-wide results and caveats: At a 0.05 false discovery rate, a later analysis found some 18,000 TCR beta sequences to be associated with HLA alleles.

On this clone itself: The antigen remains undetermined.

The CDR3 covers 14 residues. V lost 7 bases and J lost 1, with 13 bases in between. Germline CDR1 MNHNS, CDR2 SASEGT. What was sequenced was PBMCs. This sequence originates from a man aged 45-60 years in good health and CMV-seropositive. V gene TRBV6-1 combines with J gene TRBJ1-1; perhaps TRBD1 as D (6 bases). The CDR3 DNA sequence: TGTGCCAGCATGAGGGGGGGTACGAACACTGAAGCTTTCTTT. As protein: CASMRGGTNTEAFF.